What follows is one TCR beta chain and its context. The antigen is unknown. Primers: 60 Vbeta forward and 13 Jbeta reverse. Assay: immunoSEQ multiplex PCR; the TCRdb copy retains only in-frame clones and omits some. The sample records under 200,000 clones, 73% being singletons. This sample is part of a study of cytomegalovirus exposure and HLA in healthy donors. Germline CDR1 is MGHDK and CDR2 is SYGVNS. Losses at the gene ends were 8 bases for V and 2 bases for J; bases not matched to a gene: 18. CDR3 length: 18 residues. Study results and limitations: In an earlier analysis, most TCR beta V segments were productive about 87% or about 30% of the time.

The chain couples TRBV25-1 to TRBJ2-7; 10 nucleotides match TRBD1. The sequencing input was PBMCs. The TCR comes from a woman aged 25 to 39 in good health and CMV-seronegative. The DNA of the CDR3 is TGTGCCAGCTCTGGTCTCCGTAGGCGGGACAGGGGTGCCTACGAGCAGTACTTC. This codes for CASSGLRRRDRGAYEQYF.